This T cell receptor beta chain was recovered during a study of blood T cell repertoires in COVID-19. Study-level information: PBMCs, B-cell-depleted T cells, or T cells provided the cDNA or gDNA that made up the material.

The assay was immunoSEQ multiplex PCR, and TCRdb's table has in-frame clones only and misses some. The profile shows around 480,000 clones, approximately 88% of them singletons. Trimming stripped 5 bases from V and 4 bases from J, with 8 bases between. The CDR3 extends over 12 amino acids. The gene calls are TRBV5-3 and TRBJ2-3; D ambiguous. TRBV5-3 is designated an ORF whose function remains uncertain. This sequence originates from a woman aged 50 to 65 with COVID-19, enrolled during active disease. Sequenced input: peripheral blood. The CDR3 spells CARSQVADTQYF. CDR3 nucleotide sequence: TGTGCCAGAAGTCAAGTAGCAGATACGCAGTATTTT.